This T cell receptor beta chain was identified during a study of sequential checkpoint blockade in melanoma. Treatment in this sample: randomized to nivolumab then ipilimumab (arm A) or the reverse (arm B). J lost 2 bases, V lost 1 base, and 3 bases had no gene match. Germline CDR1 is SGHNT and CDR2 is YYREEE (reference sequence). The CDR3 has 15 amino acids. Assay: immunoSEQ multiplex PCR; the TCRdb copy retains only in-frame clones and omits some. The sample holds approximately 22,000 clones, roughly four fifths seen once. The sequence came from a human donor with melanoma. The chain employs TRBV5-4 and TRBJ2-3, with TRBD2 identical over 8 bases. The sequencing here drew on CD8+ T cells sorted from blood (inferred from file names), taken from a patient given nivolumab and ipilimumab in sequence. CDR3 in amino acids: CASSLTGGSTDTQYF. The CDR3 nucleotides read TGTGCCAGCAGCTTGACGGGAGGGTCCACAGATACGCAGTATTTT.